This T cell receptor beta chain originates from a study of cytomegalovirus exposure and HLA in healthy donors. Overall study results and limits: In vitro checks showed that a few CMV-associated chains really do target CMV antigens. Earlier analysis yielded a pattern in which most TCR beta V segments were productive about 90% or about 30% of the time.

The PCR ran on 60 Vbeta and 13 Jbeta primers. Libraries were prepared by immunoSEQ multiplex PCR; TCRdb keeps only in-frame clonotypes and omits some of them. The sample holds about 200,000 clones, 60% to 80% seen once. Note on this clone: Its antigen is still unknown.

Germline trimming cut 2 bases from V and 2 bases from J; bases unmatched to any gene: 19. The CDR3 totals 20 residues. CDR1 and CDR2 (germline): SGHVS, FNYEAQ. The V call is TRBV7-6, the J call TRBJ2-5, with 8 nucleotides matching TRBD2. The source of this sequence is a woman in her 30s in good health and CMV-seronegative. The sample consisted of PBMCs. CDR3: CASSLIPPRGGHDKQETQYF. In DNA, the CDR3 is TGTGCCAGCAGCTTAATTCCTCCTCGCGGGGGGCACGATAAACAAGAGACCCAGTACTTC.